A single sample is the source of the 30 T cell receptor beta chains below, sequenced in a study of cytomegalovirus exposure and HLA in healthy donors. Primers: 60 Vbeta forward and 13 Jbeta reverse. TCRdb's table, derived via immunoSEQ multiplex PCR, lists solely in-frame clones and lacks some. The sample shows tens of thousands of clones, around 67% of them seen only once. Material for sequencing was PBMCs. Receptor source: a human donor in good health.

The J gene is TRBJ2-3, the V gene TRBV29-1, with 9 positions matching TRBD1. J was trimmed by 1 base and V by 0 bases; bases with no gene match: 2. The CDR3 extends over 15 amino acids. CDR1 and CDR2 (germline): SQVTM, ANQGSEA. The CDR3 DNA sequence: TGCAGCGTTGAAGACAGGACAGGGGGCACAGATACGCAGTATTTT. Translated: CSVEDRTGGTDTQYF.

The rearrangement links TRBV5-6 to TRBJ2-2; D is perhaps TRBD1 (6 bases). V lost 0 bases, J lost 4 bases, and 10 bases lay in between. The CDR3 loop spans 15 amino acids. From germline, CDR1 is SGHDT and CDR2 YYEEEE. The CDR3 coding sequence is TGTGCCAGCAGCTTGGAAGGGGGATTCACCGGGGAGCTGTTTTTT. The encoded protein is CASSLEGGFTGELFF.

In its sample, this clone was seen a few times. The rearrangement joins TRBV5-1 to TRBJ2-5, with D possibly matching TRBD2 (5 bases). CDR1 SGHRS and CDR2 YFSETQ come from the germline V gene. The CDR3 is made up of 15 amino acids. With 0 bases removed from V and 2 bases from J, the gap between germline ends came to 11 bases. For the CDR3, the DNA is TGCGCCAGCAGCTTGGGGGGTAGCGAGCAAGAGACCCAGTACTTC. This encodes CASSLGGSEQETQYF.

The sample holds a few counts of this clone. The chain carries TRBV30 and TRBJ1-1, with TRBD1 matching 7 bases. This CDR3 is built from 15 residues. Germline CDR1 and CDR2: GTSNPN and SVGIG (reference sequence). The V segment lost 3 bases and the J segment 7 bases; nucleotides outside the gene matches: 14. CDR3 protein: CAWSEGTAPSHEAFF. CDR3 bases: TGTGCCTGGAGCGAGGGGACAGCCCCATCCCATGAAGCTTTCTTT.

This clone was seen more than once but under ten times. The CDR3: CASSVGQGRTGELFF. CDR3 sequence (DNA): TGTGCCAGCAGTGTCGGACAGGGAAGGACCGGGGAGCTGTTTTTT. The V and J genes are TRBV25-1 and TRBJ2-2, with 8 positions matching TRBD1. Trimming took 4 bases from V and 5 from J; bases not matched to a gene: 6. There are 15 residues in the CDR3. Germline CDR1 is MGHDK and CDR2 is SYGVNS. Filled out from reference TRBV25-1 and TRBJ2-2, the complete variable domain reads EADIYQTPRYLVIGTGKKITLECSQTMGHDKMYWYQQDPGMELHLIHYSYGVNSTEKGDLSSESTVSRIRTEHFPLTLESARPSHTSQYLCASSVGQGRTGELFFGEGSRLTVL.

This clone was seen only a few times. This chain connects TRBV19 to TRBJ1-2; D not certain. In germline, CDR1 is LNHDA, CDR2 SQIVND (reference sequence). V gave up 3 bases and J gave up 4 bases, with 6 bases separating them. CDR3 length: 12 residues. The CDR3 region has the DNA TGTGCCAGTAGTATCCCCGTCTATGGCTACACCTTC. Amino acids: CASSIPVYGYTF.

The J gene is TRBJ2-1, the V gene TRBV19, with D perhaps TRBD2 (6 bases). The germline V gene has CDR1 LNHDA and CDR2 SQIVND (reference sequence). Trimming left V 5 bases short and J 1 base short, with 9 bases between. This CDR3 is built from 14 residues. Here the CDR3 DNA reads TGTGCCAGTAGTGTTCTAGCGTCCTACAATGAGCAGTTCTTC. Translating it yields CASSVLASYNEQFF.

The gene calls are TRBV2 and TRBJ2-5; 9 positions match TRBD2. This CDR3 region has 16 residues. The germline V gene has CDR1 SNHLY and CDR2 FYNNEI. The junction had 11 bases not matched to a gene; V was cut back by 4 bases and J by 5 bases. The CDR3 region is CASSGLLAGSRETQYF. In DNA form, the CDR3 reads TGTGCCAGCAGTGGCCTCCTAGCGGGGAGCAGGGAGACCCAGTACTTC.

The CDR3 sequence is CATSRDFGVYYGYTF. The CDR3 DNA follows: TGTGCCACCAGCAGAGATTTCGGGGTTTACTATGGCTACACCTTC. The rearrangement links TRBV15 to TRBJ1-2; no clear D. Germline CDR1 reads LNHNV; CDR2 reads YYDKDF (reference sequence). The CDR3 is made up of 15 amino acids. The germline V and J ends were trimmed by 0 bases and 3 bases, with 11 bases remaining between them.

This clone was seen only a few times. This sequence joins TRBV2 and TRBJ1-5; D may be TRBD1 (5 bases). CDR1 and CDR2 from the germline V gene are SNHLY and FYNNEI. The CDR3 is 18 amino acids. Trimming took off 0 bases at V and 11 bases at J, with 26 bases between the two ends. CDR3 DNA sequence: TGTGCCAGCAGTGAAGCCTCAATCGGGGGGACTATTAGTAAGACCCAGCATTTT. It translates to CASSEASIGGTISKTQHF.

This clone came up a few times. The chain links TRBV9 to TRBJ2-3, with 11 bases matching TRBD2. Germline CDR1 SGDLS, CDR2 YYNGEE. Trimming at V came to 8 bases and at J to 4 bases, leaving 15 bases not matched to a gene. The CDR3 spans 17 residues. The CDR3 bases are TGTGCCAGACCTAAATTTAGCGGGGGGGCCGTTTCAGATACGCAGTATTTT. Its protein product is CARPKFSGGAVSDTQYF.

The rearrangement joins TRBV7-9 to TRBJ2-3; no reliable D call. The CDR3 has 13 amino acids. Trimming removed 4 bases at V and 2 bases at J, with 7 bases between. The V gene's germline CDR1 is SEHNR and CDR2 FQNEAQ (reference sequence). The DNA of the CDR3 is TGTGCCAGCAGCTCCTCACTCACAGATACGCAGTATTTT. The encoded protein is CASSSSLTDTQYF.

As for this clone: The junction departs from the called germline gene at one end, perhaps through a read error. The rearrangement links TRBV7-7 to TRBJ1-3; 7 nucleotides match TRBD1. The CDR3 spans 13 residues. Germline CDR1 is SSHAT and CDR2 is FNYEAQ (reference sequence). The CDR3 sequence is CASSPTGGNTIYF. The CDR3 nucleotides read TGTGCTAGCAGCCCGACAGGGGGAAACACCATATATTTT.

Concerning this clone itself: At one end the junction does not follow the germline gene, possibly because of a read error. The CDR3 sequence: CASSRDRDYNEQFF. The DNA of the CDR3 is TGTGCTAGCAGCCGGGACAGGGACTACAATGAGCAGTTCTTC. The J gene is TRBJ2-1, the V gene TRBV7-7; 9 bases match TRBD1. Germline loops: CDR1 SSHAT, CDR2 FNYEAQ (reference sequence). The CDR3 runs 14 residues.

The J gene is TRBJ2-1, the V gene TRBV11-3, with D perhaps TRBD1 (6 bases). V lost 1 base and J 1 base, leaving 8 bases between the germline ends. CDR3 length: 15 amino acids. Germline V lookup: CDR1 SGHNT, CDR2 YENEEA. The CDR3 protein is CASSLGRGSYNEQFF. The CDR3 DNA is TGTGCCAGCAGCTTAGGCAGGGGTTCCTACAATGAGCAGTTCTTC.

This clone was observed a single time. The chain couples TRBV29-1 to TRBJ2-3; 8 bases agree with TRBD2. CDR1 and CDR2 (germline): SQVTM, ANQGSEA. The CDR3 has 14 residues. V lost 7 bases to trimming and J lost 2 bases; unmatched junction nucleotides: 8. The CDR3 region has the DNA TGCAGCGGGGGGACTAGTGCTTACACAGATACGCAGTATTTT. Translation: CSGGTSAYTDTQYF.

In its sample, this clone was seen once. The CDR3 spells CASRQGGKLFF. Written as DNA, the CDR3 is TGTGCCTCGAGACAGGGGGGAAAACTGTTTTTT. This sequence joins TRBV30 and TRBJ1-4; TRBD1 matches 9 bases. The CDR3 spans 11 residues. Losses at the gene ends were 7 bases for V and 10 bases for J; bases not matched to a gene: 4. Germline assignment: CDR1 GTSNPN and CDR2 SVGIG (reference sequence).

The chain is built from TRBV5-1 and TRBJ1-4; D unclear. The length of the CDR3 is 14 residues. The V end was cut by 5 bases, the J end by 0 bases, with 8 bases between. Looked up from germline, CDR1 is SGHRS and CDR2 is YFSETQ. CDR3 coding DNA: TGCGCCAGCAGTCGGGAGACAACTAATGAAAAACTGTTTTTT. It encodes CASSRETTNEKLFF.

In regard to this clone: The same CDR3 can be traced to other DNA sequences in this sample. V usage is TRBV6-5 and J usage is TRBJ1-2, with a tentative D call TRBD1 (5 bases). The length of the CDR3 is 12 residues. Deletions cut 2 bases from V and 8 bases from J, with 9 bases between. CDR1 is MNHEY and CDR2 is SVGAGI in the germline V gene. In DNA, the CDR3 is TGTGCCAGCAGTTACAGGGGCGGCGGCTACACCTTC. This translates into CASSYRGGGYTF.

Only a few counts were recorded for this clone. The chain uses TRBV4-1 and TRBJ2-1, with a possible D match to TRBD2 (6 bases). Per germline, CDR1 MGHRA and CDR2 YSYEKL. This CDR3 spans 15 amino acids. The ends were cut back, 5 bases at V and 7 bases at J, with 18 bases in the middle. Written as DNA, the CDR3 is TGCGCCAGCAGCTCCCGCGGGGATAGGATGAATGAGCAGTTCTTC. Encoded protein: CASSSRGDRMNEQFF.

The chain carries TRBV19 and TRBJ2-5; 9 nucleotides match TRBD1. Per the germline V gene, CDR1 is LNHDA and CDR2 is SQIVND (reference sequence). V gave up 2 bases and J gave up 5 bases; unmatched junction bases: 9. This CDR3 contains 16 residues. CDR3 in amino acids: CASSIRPGQGPETQYF. CDR3 sequence (DNA): TGTGCCAGTAGTATAAGACCGGGACAGGGCCCGGAGACCCAGTACTTC. Full variable domain (rest looked up from reference TRBV19 and TRBJ2-5): DGGITQSPKYLFRKEGQNVTLSCEQNLNHDAMYWYRQDPGQGLRLIYYSQIVNDFQKGDIAEGYSVSREKKESFPLTVTSAQKNPTAFYLCASSIRPGQGPETQYFGPGTRLLVL.

This clone was counted a single time. The V and J genes are TRBV18 and TRBJ2-3; D may be TRBD1 (6 bases). CDR1 and CDR2 from the germline V gene are KGHSH and LQKENI. This CDR3 contains 18 residues. V lost 6 bases and J 7 bases, leaving 29 bases between the germline ends. The CDR3 DNA is TGTGCCAGCTCCCTGACAGGCCTTGGGGGACCCTCCGCAAATACGCAGTATTTT. It specifies CASSLTGLGGPSANTQYF.

V is TRBV5-1 and J is TRBJ2-2, with TRBD1 as a possible D gene (5 bases). The germline V gene has CDR1 SGHRS and CDR2 YFSETQ. The CDR3 extends over 16 amino acids. V was trimmed by 1 base and J by 2 bases, leaving 12 bases between them. The CDR3 DNA follows: TGCGCCAGCAGCTTGTCAGGGCGCCATAACACCGGGGAGCTGTTTTTT. Translation gives CASSLSGRHNTGELFF.

The gene calls are TRBV9 and TRBJ1-2; 9 bases align to TRBD1. The germline gives CDR1 SGDLS, CDR2 YYNGEE. V gave up 4 bases and J gave up 7 bases; unmatched junction bases: 8. The CDR3 is 14 residues long. The CDR3 loop is CASSPEDRGVGYTF. Here the CDR3 DNA reads TGTGCCAGCAGCCCGGAAGACAGGGGGGTTGGCTACACCTTC. Drawing the rest from reference TRBV9 and TRBJ1-2, the complete variable domain is DSGVTQTPKHLITATGQRVTLRCSPRSGDLSVYWYQQSLDQGLQFLIQYYNGEERAKGNILERFSAQQFPDLHSELNLSSLELGDSALYFCASSPEDRGVGYTFGSGTRLTVV.

This chain connects TRBV9 to TRBJ2-3; possible D gene TRBD1, 6 bases. Looked up from germline, CDR1 is SGDLS and CDR2 is YYNGEE. CDR3 length: 15 amino acids. V was pared by 4 bases and J by 3 bases, with 15 bases between. In nucleotides, the CDR3 is TGTGCCAGCAGCCAATTCCAGGGGTTGACAGATACGCAGTATTTT. Translated: CASSQFQGLTDTQYF.

This clone has just a few counts. The chain is built from TRBV9 and TRBJ2-1, with 7 bases lining up with TRBD2. V was clipped by 3 bases and J by 4 bases; unmatched bases: 7. The V gene's germline CDR1 is SGDLS and CDR2 YYNGEE. This CDR3 spans 15 amino acids. CDR3 nucleotide sequence: TGTGCCAGCAGCGATAGCGGGCGGCTTTACAATGAGCAGTTCTTC. It codes for CASSDSGRLYNEQFF.

Points on this clone: One end of the junction is discordant with germline, which a read error may explain. The chain combines TRBV2 with TRBJ2-1; a weak D match, TRBD2 (7 bases). Germline CDR1 SNHLY, CDR2 FYNNEI. CDR3 length: 15 amino acids. CDR3 bases: TGTGCCAGCAGTGACCAACTCTGGGGGGGCGCCCTATGGATCTTC. Its protein is CASSDQLWGGALWIF.

This clone was observed a handful of times. The chain joins TRBV5-1 to TRBJ1-4; a possible D gene is TRBD1 (5 bases). V lost 4 bases to trimming and J lost 8 bases, with 15 bases between them. The CDR3 contains 14 residues. Germline-derived CDR1 and CDR2 are SGHRS and YFSETQ. CDR3 nucleotide sequence: TGCGCCAGCAGCCAAGACAGACTCGGGGAAAAACTGTTTTTT. It specifies CASSQDRLGEKLFF.

This clone has only a few counts. This chain joins TRBV29-1 and TRBJ1-1, with 10 bases matching TRBD1. Germline assignment: CDR1 SQVTM and CDR2 ANQGSEA. The CDR3 runs to 13 residues. The ends lost 6 bases at V and 3 bases at J; junction bases unmatched: 4. The CDR3 DNA follows: TGCAGCGTCGGACAGGGGGGCGACACTGAAGCTTTCTTT. Amino acid sequence: CSVGQGGDTEAFF.

This clone was found a few times. J is TRBJ2-7 and V is TRBV7-3; TRBD2 matches 12 bases. The length of the CDR3 is 13 residues. The germline CDR1 and CDR2 sequences are SGHTA and FQGTGA. Unmatched junction bases numbered 5, after V lost 5 bases and J lost 9 bases. The DNA of the CDR3 is TGTGCCAGCAGCCCACTAGCGGGGGGTCGGCAGTACTTC. Encoded protein: CASSPLAGGRQYF.